Detailed here is one T cell receptor beta chain. Trimming removed 2 bases at V and 0 bases at J, with 8 bases between. The CDR3 is made up of 15 amino acids. Looked up from germline, CDR1 is SNHLY and CDR2 is FYNNEI. In the study's own analysis: From reference gene primer amplification, estimates of nucleated cell counts were derived. Using immunoSEQ multiplex PCR, the repertoire was profiled, and TCRdb retains in-frame clones only, with some absent. V, J and clone size are taken as reported in that table, and D and trimming were inferred from the DNA itself. Here the sample spans fewer than 80,000 clones, more than 75% being singletons. The source of the sample is a study of blood T cell repertoires in COVID-19. Study in general: Acute-phase and convalescent COVID-19 samples originated in the United States, Italy and Spain. Nucleic acid was either cDNA or gDNA, and it came from T cells, B-cell-depleted T cells, or PBMCs.

The clonotype comes from an elderly woman with active or convalescent COVID-19. The sample taken for sequencing was peripheral blood. V usage is TRBV2 and J usage is TRBJ1-5; D remains unclear. In DNA form, the CDR3 reads TGTGCCAGCAGTGAATCTGAGTATAGCAATCAGCCCCAGCATTTT. Translation gives CASSESEYSNQPQHF. The variable domain in full, with the rest retrieved from reference TRBV2 and TRBJ1-5, is EPEVTQTPSHQVTQMGQEVILRCVPISNHLYFYWYRQILGQKVEFLVSFYNNEISEKSEIFDDQFSVERPDGSNFTLKIRSTKLEDSAMYFCASSESEYSNQPQHFGDGTRLSIL.